One sample yielded the 8 T cell receptor beta chains listed below, sequenced in a study of blood T cell repertoires in COVID-19. Method: immunoSEQ multiplex PCR; TCRdb's copy keeps in-frame clones and lacks some. The table shows 150,000 to 180,000 clones, with 65% to 90% occurring only once. Specimen: peripheral blood. All receptors derive from a woman between 55 and 75 years old with COVID-19, enrolled during active disease.

This sequence joins TRBV6-5 and TRBJ2-7, with D possibly matching TRBD2 (6 bases). The germline CDR1 and CDR2 sequences are MNHEY and SVGAGI. V gave up 2 bases and J gave up 6 bases, with 11 bases separating them. This CDR3 is 13 amino acids long. The CDR3 is CASSYGLASEQYF. Written as DNA, the CDR3 is TGTGCCAGCAGTTACGGTCTAGCGAGCGAGCAGTACTTC.

V usage is TRBV14 and J usage is TRBJ2-3; the match to TRBD2 covers 9 bases. V gave up 4 bases and J gave up 1 base; unmatched junction bases: 6. Germline CDR1 SGHDN, CDR2 FVKESK. This CDR3 region has 16 residues. The CDR3 is CASSPLAGAGTDTQYF. Written as DNA, the CDR3 is TGTGCCAGCAGCCCCTTAGCGGGAGCAGGCACAGATACGCAGTATTTT.

The CDR3 DNA reads TGCGCCAGCAGTCGGGGACAAACGAGAGATTACGAGCAGTACTTC. Protein product: CASSRGQTRDYEQYF. This sequence joins TRBV10-1 and TRBJ2-7, with D perhaps TRBD1 (6 bases). Trimming cost V 5 bases and J 4 bases, with 18 bases left between them. This CDR3 spans 15 amino acids. Germline loops: CDR1 WNHNN, CDR2 SYGVQD (reference sequence).

The chain carries TRBV9 and TRBJ2-1; D is possibly TRBD2 (6 bases). The CDR3 covers 15 residues. V lost 0 bases to trimming and J lost 4 bases, with 11 bases between them. Germline V gene lookup returns CDR1 SGDLS and CDR2 YYNGEE. CDR3 bases: TGTGCCAGCAGCGTAGTCGGGGGAACTTACAATGAGCAGTTCTTC. Protein sequence: CASSVVGGTYNEQFF.

The chain employs TRBV6-5 and TRBJ1-1, with 7 bases fitting TRBD1. Germline V gene data show CDR1 as MNHEY and CDR2 as SVGAGI. Trimming at V came to 5 bases and at J to 1 base, leaving 4 bases not matched to a gene. The CDR3 spans 14 residues. The CDR3 sequence is CASSLRQGNTEAFF. CDR3 DNA: TGTGCCAGCAGTCTAAGACAGGGGAACACTGAAGCTTTCTTT.

As concerns this clone: Other DNA sequences in this specimen translate into the identical CDR3. J is TRBJ1-1 and V is TRBV3-1 (or the pseudogene TRBV3-2); 8 nucleotides align to TRBD1. V dropped 1 base and J dropped 5; count of bases not matched to a gene: 3. The CDR3 has 14 residues. Looked up from germline, CDR1 is LGHDT and CDR2 is YNNKEL (reference sequence). The CDR3 is CASSQVRGRTEAFF. Written as DNA, the CDR3 is TGTGCCAGCAGCCAAGTCAGGGGGCGGACTGAAGCTTTCTTT.

This clone was found once. This rearrangement joins TRBV5-1 to TRBJ2-1, with D unresolved. Trimming shortened V by 0 bases and J by 0 bases, and 7 bases separated the two germline ends. Germline CDR1 is SGHRS and CDR2 is YFSETQ. The CDR3 has 15 amino acids. The CDR3 DNA reads as TGCGCCAGCAGCTTGGAACAGAACTCCTACAATGAGCAGTTCTTC. Translation gives CASSLEQNSYNEQFF.

The V gene is TRBV12-3 or TRBV12-4, the J gene TRBJ1-2; 8 bases fit TRBD1. Trimming removed 6 bases from V and 7 bases from J; junction bases left unmatched: 4. The CDR3 is made up of 12 amino acids. The CDR3 DNA reads TGTGCCAGCAGCCGGACAGGGTTTGGCTACACCTTC. The encoded protein is CASSRTGFGYTF.